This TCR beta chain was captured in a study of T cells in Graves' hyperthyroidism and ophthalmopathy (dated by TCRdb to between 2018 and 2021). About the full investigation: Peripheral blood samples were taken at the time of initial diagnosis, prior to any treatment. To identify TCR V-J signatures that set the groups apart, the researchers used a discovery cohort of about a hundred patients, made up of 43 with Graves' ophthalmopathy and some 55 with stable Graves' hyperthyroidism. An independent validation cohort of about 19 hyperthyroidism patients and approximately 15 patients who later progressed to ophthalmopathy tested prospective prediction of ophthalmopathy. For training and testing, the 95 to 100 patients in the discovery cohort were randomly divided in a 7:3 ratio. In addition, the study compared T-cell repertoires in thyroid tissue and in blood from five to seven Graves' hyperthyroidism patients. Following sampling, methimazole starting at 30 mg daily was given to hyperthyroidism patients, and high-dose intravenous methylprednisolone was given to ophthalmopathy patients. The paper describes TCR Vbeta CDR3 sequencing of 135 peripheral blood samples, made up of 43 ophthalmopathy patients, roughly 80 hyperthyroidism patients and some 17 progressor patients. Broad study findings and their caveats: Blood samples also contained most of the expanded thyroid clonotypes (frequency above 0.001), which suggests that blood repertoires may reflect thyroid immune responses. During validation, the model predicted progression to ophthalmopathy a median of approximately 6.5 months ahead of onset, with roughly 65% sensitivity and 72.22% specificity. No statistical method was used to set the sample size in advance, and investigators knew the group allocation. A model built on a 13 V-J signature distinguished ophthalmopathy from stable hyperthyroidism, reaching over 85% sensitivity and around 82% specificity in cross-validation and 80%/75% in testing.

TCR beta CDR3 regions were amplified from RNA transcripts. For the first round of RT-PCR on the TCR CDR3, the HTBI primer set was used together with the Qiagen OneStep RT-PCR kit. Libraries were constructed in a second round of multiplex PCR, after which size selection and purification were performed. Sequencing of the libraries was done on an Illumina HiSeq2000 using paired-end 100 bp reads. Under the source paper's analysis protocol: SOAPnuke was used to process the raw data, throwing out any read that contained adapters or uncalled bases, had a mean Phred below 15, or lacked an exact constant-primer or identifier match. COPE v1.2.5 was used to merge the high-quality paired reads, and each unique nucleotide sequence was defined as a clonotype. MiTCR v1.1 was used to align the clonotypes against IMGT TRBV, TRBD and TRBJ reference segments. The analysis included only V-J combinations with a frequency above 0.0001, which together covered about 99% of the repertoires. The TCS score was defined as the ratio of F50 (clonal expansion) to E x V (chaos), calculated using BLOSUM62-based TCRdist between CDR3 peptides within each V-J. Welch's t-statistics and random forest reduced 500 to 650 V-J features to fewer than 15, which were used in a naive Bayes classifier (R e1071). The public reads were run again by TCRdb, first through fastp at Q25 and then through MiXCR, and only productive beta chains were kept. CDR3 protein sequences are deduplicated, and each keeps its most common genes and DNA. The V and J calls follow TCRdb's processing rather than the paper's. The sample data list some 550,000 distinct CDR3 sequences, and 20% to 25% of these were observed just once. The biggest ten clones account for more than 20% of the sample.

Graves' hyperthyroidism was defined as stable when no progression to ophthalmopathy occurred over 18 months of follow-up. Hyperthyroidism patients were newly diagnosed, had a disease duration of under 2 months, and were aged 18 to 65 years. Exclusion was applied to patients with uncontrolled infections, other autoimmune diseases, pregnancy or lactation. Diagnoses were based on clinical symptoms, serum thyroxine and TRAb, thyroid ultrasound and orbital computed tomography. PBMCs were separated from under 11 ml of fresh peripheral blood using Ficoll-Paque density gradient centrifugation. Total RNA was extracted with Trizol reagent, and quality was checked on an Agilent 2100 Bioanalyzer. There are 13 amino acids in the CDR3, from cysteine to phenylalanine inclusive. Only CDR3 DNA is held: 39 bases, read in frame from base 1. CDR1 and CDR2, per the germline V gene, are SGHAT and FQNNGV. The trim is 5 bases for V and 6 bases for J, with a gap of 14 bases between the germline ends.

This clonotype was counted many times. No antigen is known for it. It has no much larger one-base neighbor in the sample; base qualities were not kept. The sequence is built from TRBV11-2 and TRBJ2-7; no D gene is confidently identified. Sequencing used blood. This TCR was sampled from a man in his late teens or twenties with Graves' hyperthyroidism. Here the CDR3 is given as CASSPPPRGEQYF. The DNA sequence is TGTGCCAGCAGCCCTCCCCCGCGTGGCGAGCAGTACTTC.